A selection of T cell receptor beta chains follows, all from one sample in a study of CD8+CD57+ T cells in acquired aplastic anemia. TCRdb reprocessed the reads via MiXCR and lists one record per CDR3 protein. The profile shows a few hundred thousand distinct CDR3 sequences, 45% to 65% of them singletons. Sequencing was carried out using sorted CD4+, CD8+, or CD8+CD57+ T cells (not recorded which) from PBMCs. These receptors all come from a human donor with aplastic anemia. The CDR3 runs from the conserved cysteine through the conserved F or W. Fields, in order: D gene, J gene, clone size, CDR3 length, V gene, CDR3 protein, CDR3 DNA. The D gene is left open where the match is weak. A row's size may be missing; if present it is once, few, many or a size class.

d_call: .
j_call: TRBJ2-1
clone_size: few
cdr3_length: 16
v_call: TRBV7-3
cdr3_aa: CASSMGGDRPGYEQFF
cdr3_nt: TGTGCCAGCAGCATGGGGGGGGACAGGCCTGGCTATGAGCAGTTCTTC

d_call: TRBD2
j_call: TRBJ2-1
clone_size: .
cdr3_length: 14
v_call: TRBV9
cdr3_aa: CASSESGDDNEQFF
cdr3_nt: TGTGCCAGCAGCGAAAGCGGGGACGACAATGAGCAGTTCTTC

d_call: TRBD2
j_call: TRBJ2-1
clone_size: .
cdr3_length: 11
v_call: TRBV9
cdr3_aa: CASSVGGVQFF
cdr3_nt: TGTGCCAGCAGCGTTGGGGGGGTCCAGTTCTTC

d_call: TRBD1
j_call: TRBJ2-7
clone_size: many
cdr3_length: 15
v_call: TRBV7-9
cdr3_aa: CASSSGQGYSYEQYF
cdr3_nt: TGTGCCAGCAGCTCCGGACAGGGCTACTCCTACGAGCAGTACTTC

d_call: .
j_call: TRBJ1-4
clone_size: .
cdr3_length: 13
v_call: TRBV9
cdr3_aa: CASSDRINEKLFF
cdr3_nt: TGTGCCAGCAGCGATAGGATAAATGAAAAACTGTTTTTT

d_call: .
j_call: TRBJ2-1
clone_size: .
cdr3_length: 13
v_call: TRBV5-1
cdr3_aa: CASSTGIGAGQFF
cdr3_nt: TGCGCCAGCAGCACCGGTATCGGGGCGGGGCAGTTCTTC

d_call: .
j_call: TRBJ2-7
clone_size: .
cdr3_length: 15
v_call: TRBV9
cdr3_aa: CASSRGVPSSYEQYF
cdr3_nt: TGTGCCAGCAGCAGAGGGGTCCCGAGCTCCTACGAGCAGTACTTC

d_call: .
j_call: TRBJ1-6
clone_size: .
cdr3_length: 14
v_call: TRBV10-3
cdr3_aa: CAVLLGSYNSPLHF
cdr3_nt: TGTGCCGTACTCTTGGGCTCCTATAATTCACCCCTCCACTTT

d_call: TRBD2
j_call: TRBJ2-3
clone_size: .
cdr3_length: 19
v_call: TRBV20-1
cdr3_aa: CSARDRSGAPARRTDTQYF
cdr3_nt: TGCAGTGCTAGAGATCGTAGCGGGGCCCCCGCAAGGCGCACAGATACGCAGTATTTT

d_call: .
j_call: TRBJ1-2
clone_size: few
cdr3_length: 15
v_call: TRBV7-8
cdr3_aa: CASSLVGQGLYGYTF
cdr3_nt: TGTGCCAGCAGCTTAGTTGGGCAGGGGCTGTATGGCTACACCTTC

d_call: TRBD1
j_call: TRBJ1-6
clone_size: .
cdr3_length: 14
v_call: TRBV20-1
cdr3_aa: CSADSGQGNSPLHF
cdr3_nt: TGCAGTGCGGACTCGGGACAGGGAAATTCACCCCTCCACTTT

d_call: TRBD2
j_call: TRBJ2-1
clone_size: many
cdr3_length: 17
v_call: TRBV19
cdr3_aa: CASSTSGSGLFGDEQFF
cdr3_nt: TGTGCCAGTAGTACTAGCGGGAGTGGGCTATTTGGGGATGAGCAGTTCTTC

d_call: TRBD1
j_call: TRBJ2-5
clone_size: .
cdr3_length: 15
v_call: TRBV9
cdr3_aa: CASSSQPVQGETQYF
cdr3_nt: TGTGCCAGCAGCTCCCAACCTGTACAGGGGGAGACCCAGTACTTC

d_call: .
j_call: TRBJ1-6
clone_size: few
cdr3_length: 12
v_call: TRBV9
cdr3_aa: CASGAYNSPLHF
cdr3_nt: TGTGCCAGCGGAGCCTATAATTCACCCCTCCACTTT

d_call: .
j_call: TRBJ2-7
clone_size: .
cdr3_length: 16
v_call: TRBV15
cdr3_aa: CATSTGTLLSGYEQYF
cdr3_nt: TGTGCCACCAGCACTGGGACACTACTCTCTGGGTACGAGCAGTACTTC

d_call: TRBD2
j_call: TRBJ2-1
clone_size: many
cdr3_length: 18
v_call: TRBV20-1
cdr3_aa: CSAFSTSVRFSSYNEQFF
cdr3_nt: TGCAGTGCTTTTTCGACTAGCGTCCGATTTAGCTCCTACAATGAGCAGTTCTTC

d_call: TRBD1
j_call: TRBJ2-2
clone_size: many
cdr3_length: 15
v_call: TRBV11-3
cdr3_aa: CASSSGGTNTGELFF
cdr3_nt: TGTGCCAGCAGCTCAGGGGGTACGAACACCGGGGAGCTGTTTTTT

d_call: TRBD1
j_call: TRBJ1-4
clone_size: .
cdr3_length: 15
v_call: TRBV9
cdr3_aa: CASTRDGTANEKLFF
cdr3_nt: TGTGCCAGCACCCGAGATGGGACAGCGAATGAAAAACTGTTTTTT

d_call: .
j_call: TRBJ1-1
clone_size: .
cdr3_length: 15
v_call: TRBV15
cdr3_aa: CATSTRGGQGTEAFF
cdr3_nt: TGTGCCACCAGCACGAGGGGGGGTCAGGGCACTGAAGCTTTCTTT

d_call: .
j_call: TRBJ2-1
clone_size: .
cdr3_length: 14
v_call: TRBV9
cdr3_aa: CASRPGGGLDEQFF
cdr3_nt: TGTGCCAGCAGGCCAGGGGGGGGCTTGGATGAGCAGTTCTTC

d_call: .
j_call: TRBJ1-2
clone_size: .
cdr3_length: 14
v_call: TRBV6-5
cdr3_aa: CASSYSGRDGGYTF
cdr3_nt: TGTGCCAGCAGTTACTCGGGCAGGGATGGCGGCTACACCTTC

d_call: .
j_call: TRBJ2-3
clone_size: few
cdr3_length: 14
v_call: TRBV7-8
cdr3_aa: CASSSPGGPDTQYF
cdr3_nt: TGTGCCAGCAGCTCACCTGGGGGTCCAGATACGCAGTATTTT

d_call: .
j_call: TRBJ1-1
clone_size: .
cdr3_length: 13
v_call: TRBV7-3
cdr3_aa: CASSPGTPREAFF
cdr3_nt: TGTGCCAGCAGCCCAGGGACACCCAGGGAAGCTTTCTTT

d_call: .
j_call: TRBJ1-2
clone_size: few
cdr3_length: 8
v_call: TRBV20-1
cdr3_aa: CSGLGYTF
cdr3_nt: TGCAGTGGCCTCGGCTACACCTTC

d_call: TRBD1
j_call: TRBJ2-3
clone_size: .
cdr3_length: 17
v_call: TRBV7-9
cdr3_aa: CASSGRGTGQGKDTQYF
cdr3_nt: TGTGCCAGCAGCGGGAGGGGGACGGGACAGGGTAAAGATACGCAGTATTTT

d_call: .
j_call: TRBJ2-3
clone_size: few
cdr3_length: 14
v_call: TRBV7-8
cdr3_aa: CASSIPQGKVRIYF
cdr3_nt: TGTGCCAGCAGCATACCCCAGGGAAAGGTTAGGATTTATTTT

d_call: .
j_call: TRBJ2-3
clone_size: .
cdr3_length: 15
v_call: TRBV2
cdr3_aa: CASSDGTISTDTQYF
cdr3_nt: TGTGCCAGCAGTGATGGTACGATTAGCACAGATACGCAGTATTTT

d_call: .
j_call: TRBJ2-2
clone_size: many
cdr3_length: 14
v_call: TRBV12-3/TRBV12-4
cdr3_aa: CASRPGLHTGELFF
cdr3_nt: TGTGCCAGCAGACCCGGACTGCACACCGGGGAGCTGTTTTTT

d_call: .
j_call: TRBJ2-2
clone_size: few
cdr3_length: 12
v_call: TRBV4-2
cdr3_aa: CASSLAAGELFF
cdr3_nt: TGTGCCAGCAGCCTAGCGGCCGGGGAGCTGTTTTTT

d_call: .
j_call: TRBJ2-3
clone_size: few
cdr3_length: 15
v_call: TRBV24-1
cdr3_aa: CATSDYDSATDTQYF
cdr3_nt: TGTGCCACCAGTGACTATGACTCCGCGACGGATACGCAGTATTTT

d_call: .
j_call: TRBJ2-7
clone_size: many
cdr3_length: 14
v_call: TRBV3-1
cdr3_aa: CASSLTSSSYEQYF
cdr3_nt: TGTGCCAGCAGCCTGACTAGTAGTTCCTACGAGCAGTACTTC

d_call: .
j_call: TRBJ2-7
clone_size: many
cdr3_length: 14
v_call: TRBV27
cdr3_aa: CASSLSRGSYEQYF
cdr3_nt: TGTGCCAGCAGTTTATCTAGGGGGTCCTACGAGCAGTACTTC

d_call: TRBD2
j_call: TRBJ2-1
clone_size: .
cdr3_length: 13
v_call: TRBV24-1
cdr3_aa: CTTRGTSLNEQFF
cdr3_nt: TGTACAACCCGCGGGACTAGCCTCAATGAGCAGTTCTTC

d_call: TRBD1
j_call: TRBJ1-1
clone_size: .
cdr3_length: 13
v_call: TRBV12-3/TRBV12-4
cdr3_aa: CASSPTGTVEAFF
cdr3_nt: TGTGCCAGCAGCCCGACTGGGACAGTTGAAGCTTTCTTT

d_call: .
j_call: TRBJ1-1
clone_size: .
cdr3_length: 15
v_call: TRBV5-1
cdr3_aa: CASSLDQRVGTEAFF
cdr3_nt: TGCGCCAGCAGCTTGGACCAGAGGGTCGGCACTGAAGCTTTCTTT

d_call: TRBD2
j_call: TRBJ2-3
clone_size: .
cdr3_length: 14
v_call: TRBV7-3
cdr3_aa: CASSRLAGQDTQYF
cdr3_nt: TGTGCCAGCAGTCGACTAGCGGGGCAAGACACGCAGTATTTT

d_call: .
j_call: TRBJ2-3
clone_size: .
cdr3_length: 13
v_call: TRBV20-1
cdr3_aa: CSAVGQNTDTQYF
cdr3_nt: TGCAGTGCTGTGGGGCAGAACACAGATACGCAGTATTTT

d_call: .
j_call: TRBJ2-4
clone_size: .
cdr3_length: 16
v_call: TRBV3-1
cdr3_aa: CASSPGTVLAKNIQYF
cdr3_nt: TGTGCCAGCAGCCCGGGGACGGTCCTAGCCAAAAACATTCAGTACTTC

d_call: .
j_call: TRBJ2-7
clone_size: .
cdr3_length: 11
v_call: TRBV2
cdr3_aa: CAIRRTYEQYF
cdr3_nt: TGTGCCATCAGGAGGACCTACGAGCAGTACTTC

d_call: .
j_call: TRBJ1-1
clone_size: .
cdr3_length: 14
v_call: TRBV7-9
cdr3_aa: CASSMDRKNTEAFF
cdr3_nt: TGTGCCAGCAGCATGGATCGGAAGAACACTGAAGCTTTCTTT

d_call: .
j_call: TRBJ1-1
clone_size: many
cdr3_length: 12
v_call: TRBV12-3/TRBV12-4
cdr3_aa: CASSFSTAEAFF
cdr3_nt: TGTGCCAGCAGTTTCTCGACGGCTGAAGCTTTCTTT

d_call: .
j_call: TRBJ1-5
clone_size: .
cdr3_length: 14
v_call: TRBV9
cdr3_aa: CASSRGVSNQPQHF
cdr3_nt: TGTGCCAGCAGCAGAGGGGTTAGCAATCAGCCCCAGCATTTT

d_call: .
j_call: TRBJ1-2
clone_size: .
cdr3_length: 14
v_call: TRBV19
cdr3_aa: CASNRQVGDYGYTF
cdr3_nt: TGTGCCAGTAACCGACAGGTCGGGGACTATGGCTACACCTTC

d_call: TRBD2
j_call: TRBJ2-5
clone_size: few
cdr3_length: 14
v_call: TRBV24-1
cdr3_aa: CATSDLTSASGQYF
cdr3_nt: TGTGCCACCAGTGACCTGACTAGCGCGAGCGGCCAGTACTTC

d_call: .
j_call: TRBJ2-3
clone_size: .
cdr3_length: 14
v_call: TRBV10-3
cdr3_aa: CAISEEGFGDTQYF
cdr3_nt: TGTGCCATCAGTGAGGAGGGTTTTGGGGATACGCAGTATTTT

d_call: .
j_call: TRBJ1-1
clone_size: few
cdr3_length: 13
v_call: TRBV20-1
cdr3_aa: CSASRQRRTEAFF
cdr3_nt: TGCAGTGCTAGTAGGCAGAGAAGGACTGAAGCTTTCTTT

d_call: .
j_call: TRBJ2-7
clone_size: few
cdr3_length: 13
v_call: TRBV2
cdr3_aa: CASRVLSSYEQYF
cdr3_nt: TGTGCCAGCAGGGTGCTATCGAGCTACGAGCAGTACTTC

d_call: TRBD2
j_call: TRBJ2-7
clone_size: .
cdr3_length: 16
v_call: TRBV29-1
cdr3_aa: CSVGERESLGSYEQYF
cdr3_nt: TGCAGCGTTGGGGAGCGGGAGAGTCTGGGATCCTACGAGCAGTACTTC